These 32 T cell receptor beta chains came from one sample sequenced in a study of identical twins. TCRdb analysed the 5' RACE reads with MiXCR anew, one entry per CDR3 protein. The sample has around 250,000 distinct CDR3 sequences; 12% are singletons. These sequences were also reported in another study, on yellow fever vaccine responses in identical twins.

Input material: memory (CD45RO+) T cells sorted from blood. These receptors all stem from a woman under 30 in good health.

The rearrangement links TRBV18 to TRBJ2-2; D is unclear. V was trimmed by 6 bases and J by 4 bases, leaving 9 bases between them. In germline, CDR1 is KGHSH, CDR2 LQKENI. The CDR3 contains 13 residues. The CDR3 DNA follows: TGTGCCAGCTCCCCGGACGTCACCGGGGAGCTGTTTTTT. Translation gives CASSPDVTGELFF.

In this sample, this clonotype turned up many times. CDR3 in DNA: TGCGCCAGCAGGGGGGACGGAGTTTACGAGCAGTACTTC. Translation gives CASRGDGVYEQYF. The gene calls are TRBV5-1 and TRBJ2-7; D may match TRBD1 or TRBD2 (5 bases each). Germline V gene lookup returns CDR1 SGHRS and CDR2 YFSETQ. The CDR3 sequence is 13 residues long. Trimming cost V 5 bases and J 4 bases, with 13 bases left between them.

This clonotype was recorded at least ten times. J is TRBJ2-7 and V is TRBV7-8; D remains ambiguous. Looked up from germline, CDR1 is SGHVS and CDR2 is FQNEAQ. With 5 bases removed from V and 2 bases from J, the gap between germline ends came to 7 bases. The CDR3 extends over 12 amino acids. CDR3 residues: CASSHLTYEQYF. CDR3 nucleotide sequence: TGTGCCAGCAGCCACTTGACCTACGAGCAGTACTTC.

This clonotype was detected a few times. The chain recombines TRBV2 with TRBJ2-1, with 9 bases aligning to TRBD2. From germline, CDR1 is SNHLY and CDR2 FYNNEI. The CDR3 has 15 residues. The V gene end was trimmed by 2 bases and the J gene end by 7 bases; junction bases not matched to a gene: 6. The CDR3 region is CASSEWAGGPNEQFF. The DNA of the CDR3 is TGTGCCAGCAGTGAATGGGCGGGGGGGCCTAATGAGCAGTTCTTC.

This clonotype turned up a few times. The chain carries TRBV5-1 and TRBJ2-5, with 10 bases lining up with TRBD2. Trimming at V came to 0 bases and at J to 3 bases, leaving 8 bases not matched to a gene. Germline V gives CDR1 SGHRS, CDR2 YFSETQ. The CDR3 totals 17 residues. The DNA for the CDR3 is TGCGCCAGCAGCTTGGTTCTAGCGGGAGCTCGGGAAGAGACCCAGTACTTC. As protein: CASSLVLAGAREETQYF.

This chain uses TRBV20-1 with TRBJ2-7, with D unclear. The CDR3 spans 15 residues. V was pared by 0 bases and J by 0 bases, with 12 bases between. Looked up from germline, CDR1 is DFQATT and CDR2 is SNEGSKA (reference sequence). This CDR3 reads CSARDQATASYEQYF. CDR3 sequence (DNA): TGCAGTGCTAGAGATCAGGCCACAGCCTCCTACGAGCAGTACTTC.

This chain joins TRBV2 and TRBJ2-7, with TRBD2 as a possible D gene (5 bases). The CDR3 totals 15 residues. V gave up 6 bases and J gave up 2 bases, with 17 bases separating them. The germline CDR1 and CDR2 sequences are SNHLY and FYNNEI. DNA for the CDR3: TGTGCCAGCAGGGGGAGTACCATTAAAACCTACGAGCAGTACTTC. The encoded protein is CASRGSTIKTYEQYF.

This clonotype came up a few times. The J gene is TRBJ1-1, the V gene TRBV7-9; the D gene is possibly TRBD1 (6 bases). Trimming stripped 5 bases from V and 9 bases from J, with 19 bases between. The CDR3 has 14 residues. Germline loops: CDR1 SEHNR, CDR2 FQNEAQ (reference sequence). CDR3 in amino acids: CASSPTGTNTQAFF. For the CDR3, the DNA is TGTGCCAGCAGCCCTACAGGGACGAACACACAAGCTTTCTTT. Variable domain in full (rest from reference TRBV7-9 and TRBJ1-1): DTGVSQNPRHKITKRGQNVTFRCDPISEHNRLYWYRQTLGQGPEFLTYFQNEAQLEKSRLLSDRFSAERPKGSFSTLEIQRTEQGDSAMYLCASSPTGTNTQAFFGQGTRLTVV.

The sample holds a few counts of this clonotype. V gene TRBV27 combines with J gene TRBJ2-5; a possible D gene is TRBD2 (6 bases). From germline, CDR1 is MNHEY and CDR2 SMNVEV (reference sequence). This CDR3 region has 14 residues. The germline V and J ends were trimmed by 3 bases and 6 bases, with 14 bases remaining between them. Written as DNA, the CDR3 is TGTGCCAGCAGTTTCAACGGGGGTGGAAAGACCCAGTACTTC. This codes for CASSFNGGGKTQYF.

V gene TRBV5-1 combines with J gene TRBJ2-7, with TRBD1 matching over 8 bases. CDR3 length equals 15 residues. The V and J ends lost 5 bases and 0 bases, in that order; junction bases with no gene match: 7. The germline V gene has CDR1 SGHRS and CDR2 YFSETQ. The CDR3 reads CASRDGDRSSYEQYF. In DNA form, the CDR3 reads TGCGCCAGCAGGGATGGGGACAGGTCCTCCTACGAGCAGTACTTC.

In this sample, this clonotype turned up a few times. The chain uses TRBV28 and TRBJ2-3, with 9 nucleotides matching TRBD2. The CDR3 is made up of 16 amino acids. Unmatched junction bases numbered 10, after V lost 5 bases and J lost 4 bases. In germline, CDR1 is MDHEN, CDR2 SYDVKM. The CDR3 DNA is TGTGCCAGCAGTCCCCAGTCGGCGGGAGGGGCAGATACGCAGTATTTT. Its protein is CASSPQSAGGADTQYF.

This clonotype was seen at least ten times. The gene calls are TRBV12-3 or TRBV12-4 and TRBJ1-1, with D perhaps TRBD1 (6 bases). The V end was cut by 5 bases, the J end by 6 bases, with 10 bases between. The CDR3 is 12 residues long. Written as DNA, the CDR3 is TGTGCCAGCAGTACGACAGGCGCTGAAGCTTTCTTT. The encoded protein is CASSTTGAEAFF.

This clonotype was seen only a few times. The chain carries TRBV2 and TRBJ2-1; D ambiguous. CDR1 and CDR2 (germline): SNHLY, FYNNEI. CDR3 length: 14 amino acids. Trimming cost V 1 base and J 3 bases, with 7 bases left between them. DNA for the CDR3: TGTGCCAGCAGTGAAGGGCAGGACTACAATGAGCAGTTCTTC. It translates to CASSEGQDYNEQFF. Supplemented by reference TRBV2 and TRBJ2-1, the full variable domain reads EPEVTQTPSHQVTQMGQEVILRCVPISNHLYFYWYRQILGQKVEFLVSFYNNEISEKSEIFDDQFSVERPDGSNFTLKIRSTKLEDSAMYFCASSEGQDYNEQFFGPGTRLTVL.

This clonotype was observed a handful of times. V gene TRBV3-1 combines with J gene TRBJ1-2; possible D gene TRBD1, 6 bases. Germline lookup yields CDR1 LGHDT and CDR2 YNNKEL (reference sequence). V was trimmed by 4 bases and J by 3 bases, leaving 9 bases between them. CDR3 length equals 13 residues. This CDR3 is CASSRDTHYGYTF. The CDR3 DNA reads as TGTGCCAGCAGCCGGGACACCCACTATGGCTACACCTTC.

This clonotype was counted between two and nine times. The rearrangement joins TRBV6-1 to TRBJ2-5; 7 nucleotides match TRBD1. The CDR3 sequence is 17 residues long. Trimming removed 0 bases from V and 2 bases from J; junction bases left unmatched: 9. Germline V lookup: CDR1 MNHNS, CDR2 SASEGT. The CDR3 region has the DNA TGTGCCAGCAGTGAAGCCCCCCCGACAGGGTGGCAAGAGACCCAGTACTTC. It codes for CASSEAPPTGWQETQYF.

This clonotype was seen repeatedly, ten times or more. This chain uses TRBV20-1 with TRBJ1-2, with D unclear. The germline V gene encodes CDR1 DFQATT and CDR2 SNEGSKA (reference sequence). This CDR3 has 10 residues. Trimming left V 3 bases short and J 4 bases short, with 3 bases between. This CDR3 is CSASSYGYTF. The DNA of the CDR3 is TGCAGTGCTAGCAGCTATGGCTACACCTTC.

This clonotype was seen a few times. The V gene is TRBV30, the J gene TRBJ1-1; TRBD1 matches 7 bases. Germline loops: CDR1 GTSNPN, CDR2 SVGIG (reference sequence). After removal of 1 base from V and 9 bases from J, the junction contained 2 bases not matched to a gene. CDR3 length: 11 amino acids. The CDR3 coding sequence is TGTGCCTGGAGTGGGGGACAGAAAGCTTTCTTT. It translates to CAWSGGQKAFF.

The sample holds a few counts of this clonotype. The chain has TRBV6-1 and TRBJ1-1; D call uncertain. Looked up from germline, CDR1 is MNHNS and CDR2 is SASEGT. Trimming shortened V by 4 bases and J by 0 bases, and 9 bases separated the two germline ends. The CDR3 covers 14 residues. The CDR3 bases are TGTGCCAGCAGTGCTACTGCACTGAACACTGAAGCTTTCTTT. Protein sequence: CASSATALNTEAFF.

Only a few counts were recorded for this clonotype. The chain carries TRBV6-5 and TRBJ2-7; 10 bases map to TRBD2. V was pared by 2 bases and J by 5 bases, with 6 bases of the junction left unmatched. The CDR3 length is 15 residues. Germline lookup yields CDR1 MNHEY and CDR2 SVGAGI. The CDR3 sequence is CASSYPESGRDEQYF. CDR3 coding DNA: TGTGCCAGCAGTTACCCGGAGAGCGGGAGGGACGAGCAGTACTTC.

This clonotype was recorded a few times. The chain carries TRBV6-1 and TRBJ2-5, with 7 bases that match TRBD1. CDR3 length: 13 amino acids. Germline V gives CDR1 MNHNS, CDR2 SASEGT. V lost 8 bases and J lost 1; bases outside the gene matches: 4. The CDR3 sequence is CASYGTAQETQYF. In DNA form, the CDR3 reads TGTGCCAGCTACGGGACAGCCCAAGAGACCCAGTACTTC.

This clonotype was detected only a few times. The V gene is TRBV11-3, the J gene TRBJ2-1; D remains unclear. Trimming took off 4 bases at V and 10 bases at J, with 14 bases between the two ends. Germline V gene lookup returns CDR1 SGHNT and CDR2 YENEEA. The CDR3 covers 13 residues. CDR3 nucleotide sequence: TGTGCCAGCAGCTCCCTATTACAGACGGAGCAGTTCTTC. Its protein is CASSSLLQTEQFF.

The rearrangement uses TRBV7-2 and TRBJ2-1, with 8 bases fitting TRBD1. V trimming: 2 bases; J trimming: 5 bases; junction bases outside the gene matches: 8. CDR3 length: 16 amino acids. Germline assignment: CDR1 SGHTA and CDR2 FQGNSA. The CDR3 spells CASSLRSGGLHNEQFF. CDR3 DNA sequence: TGTGCCAGCAGCTTACGGTCAGGGGGCTTACACAATGAGCAGTTCTTC.

The V call is TRBV6-2 or TRBV6-3, the J call TRBJ1-1, with D unclear. This CDR3 has 18 amino acids. The germline gives CDR1 MNHEY, CDR2 SVGEGT. V dropped 2 bases and J dropped 0 bases, with 19 bases sitting between them. CDR3 loop: CASSYTSGGILMNTEAFF. CDR3 in DNA: TGTGCCAGCAGTTACACTAGCGGCGGGATTCTCATGAACACTGAAGCTTTCTTT.

The rearrangement joins TRBV5-6 to TRBJ2-3; D gene uncertain. Germline CDR1 reads SGHDT; CDR2 reads YYEEEE. This CDR3 comprises 15 residues. Trimming left V 3 bases short and J 4 bases short, with 15 bases between. CDR3 DNA: TGTGCCAGCAGCTCCCCTCAATGGCTGGCAGATACGCAGTATTTT. This sequence encodes CASSSPQWLADTQYF.

The genes are TRBV7-2 and TRBJ2-6; D uncertain. CDR1 and CDR2 (germline): SGHTA, FQGNSA. This CDR3 is built from 14 residues. V dropped 8 bases and J dropped 3 bases, with 11 bases sitting between them. The DNA of the CDR3 is TGTGCCAGCGCCGTGTGGGATGGGGCCAACGTCCTGACTTTC. Translation gives CASAVWDGANVLTF. Supplemented by reference TRBV7-2 and TRBJ2-6, the full variable domain reads GAGVSQSPSNKVTEKGKDVELRCDPISGHTALYWYRQSLGQGLEFLIYFQGNSAPDKSGLPSDRFSAERTGGSVSTLTIQRTQQEDSAVYLCASAVWDGANVLTFGAGSRLTVL.

The chain recombines TRBV12-3 or TRBV12-4 with TRBJ1-6; D is uncertain. The CDR3 is 16 residues long. V lost 0 bases, J lost 7 bases, and 13 bases lay in between. CDR3 DNA: TGTGCCAGCAGTTTAGCGAGCGGAAACCAAAATTCACCCCTCCACTTT. This sequence encodes CASSLASGNQNSPLHF.

This sequence joins TRBV18 and TRBJ2-3; unclear D gene. Trimming removed 1 base at V and 6 bases at J, with 8 bases between. Per the germline V gene, CDR1 is KGHSH and CDR2 is LQKENI. The CDR3 contains 13 residues. In DNA, the CDR3 is TGTGCCAGCTCACCACTGGGCCGGGATACGCAGTATTTT. Translating gives CASSPLGRDTQYF.

This clonotype has more than one count but fewer than ten. The chain carries TRBV24-1 and TRBJ2-5; D uncertain. This CDR3 is 13 amino acids long. Trimming left V 4 bases short and J 5 bases short, with 10 bases between. The germline CDR1 and CDR2 sequences are KGHDR and SFDVKD. CDR3 coding DNA: TGTGCCACCAGTGAAGGCCCGGTGGAGACCCAGTACTTC. Translating gives CATSEGPVETQYF.

This sequence joins TRBV2 and TRBJ2-5, with 8 bases matching TRBD1. The V gene's germline CDR1 is SNHLY and CDR2 FYNNEI. The CDR3 contains 15 residues. With V trimmed by 7 bases and J by 0 bases, 7 bases remained unmatched. CDR3 in DNA: TGTGCCAGCATTGACTTGGGACAGGACCAAGAGACCCAGTACTTC. This sequence encodes CASIDLGQDQETQYF.

The CDR3 region has the DNA TGTGCCATCAGTGAGTCGATGGCTAGCGGGACCTACAATGAGCAGTTCTTC. Translation gives CAISESMASGTYNEQFF. The J gene is TRBJ2-1, the V gene TRBV10-3; 9 positions agree with TRBD2. Trimming removed 0 bases from V and 2 bases from J; junction bases left unmatched: 5. The CDR3 is made up of 17 amino acids. Germline loops: CDR1 ENHRY, CDR2 SYGVKD.

This clonotype was counted many times. V gene TRBV10-3 combines with J gene TRBJ2-7, with TRBD1 matching over 7 bases. The junction had 7 bases not matched to a gene; V was cut back by 8 bases and J by 3 bases. CDR1 and CDR2 from the germline V gene are ENHRY and SYGVKD. The CDR3 loop spans 13 amino acids. The CDR3 nucleotides are TGTGCCATCGCCGGGACAGCCGACTACGAGCAGTACTTC. Encoded protein: CAIAGTADYEQYF.

This clonotype was seen a handful of times. This chain uses TRBV4-3 with TRBJ2-3, with D possibly matching TRBD2 (6 bases). CDR1 and CDR2 from the germline V gene are LGHNA and YSLEER. The CDR3 has 18 amino acids. V dropped 0 bases and J dropped 0 bases, with 16 bases sitting between them. DNA of the CDR3: TGCGCCAGCAGCCAAGATTTCACGGGCGGGATCAGCACAGATACGCAGTATTTT. It translates to CASSQDFTGGISTDTQYF.